The 25 T cell receptor beta chains presented below share a single source sample, sequenced in a study of blood T cell repertoires in COVID-19 (dated by TCRdb to 2019 to 2021). Library preparation was by the immunoSEQ multiplex PCR assay. Entries here come from immuneACCESS through TCRdb and include only in-frame sequences with V and J called. Some clones fail to appear in such tables; in the studies checked, an unresolved V gene covers under half of the shortfall, and the cause of the remainder is unknown. The sample includes tens of thousands of clones, with less than 90% observed a single time. 10% to 15% of the sample is taken by the ten largest. Sequencing was done on a sample of peripheral blood. The receptor source for this set is a human donor in a cohort sampled during active COVID-19.

The V call is TRBV4-2, the J call TRBJ1-1, with D unresolved. Trimming stripped 8 bases from V and 0 bases from J, with 10 bases between. The germline V gene has CDR1 LGHNA and CDR2 YNFKEQ. The CDR3 is made up of 13 amino acids. The CDR3 loop reads CASSGIMNTEAFF. CDR3 in DNA: TGTGCCAGCTCGGGAATCATGAACACTGAAGCTTTCTTT.

V and J are TRBV6-5 and TRBJ2-3, with TRBD1 identical over 7 bases. Germline V gene lookup returns CDR1 MNHEY and CDR2 SVGAGI. J gave up 4 bases and V 5 bases, and 9 bases lay outside the gene matches. This CDR3 has 15 residues. The CDR3 DNA sequence: TGTGCCAGCAGTCGACAGGGCATCGGCCCAGATACGCAGTATTTT. Protein product: CASSRQGIGPDTQYF.

The chain employs TRBV7-2 and TRBJ2-7; TRBD2 matches 11 bases. After removal of 5 bases from V and 4 bases from J, the junction contained 13 bases not matched to a gene. The V gene's germline CDR1 is SGHTA and CDR2 FQGNSA. The CDR3 is 17 amino acids. The DNA for the CDR3 is TGTGCCAGCAGCCCATACCAGGGACTAGCGGAGATATACGAGCAGTACTTC. Translating gives CASSPYQGLAEIYEQYF. Combining the CDR3 with reference TRBV7-2 and TRBJ2-7 gives the whole variable domain GAGVSQSPSNKVTEKGKDVELRCDPISGHTALYWYRQSLGQGLEFLIYFQGNSAPDKSGLPSDRFSAERTGGSVSTLTIQRTQQEDSAVYLCASSPYQGLAEIYEQYFGPGTRLTVT.

The chain carries TRBV5-4 and TRBJ1-2; weak D call: TRBD1 (5 bases). Between the trimmed V and J ends, which lost 0 bases and 8 bases, there was a span of 20 bases. This CDR3 spans 16 amino acids. Germline V lookup: CDR1 SGHNT, CDR2 YYREEE (reference sequence). CDR3 nucleotides: TGTGCCAGCAGCTTGGGACAGATCCTAGACTCACAGGGCTACACCTTC. This sequence encodes CASSLGQILDSQGYTF.

J is TRBJ2-2 and V is TRBV11-3, with D perhaps matching TRBD1 (6 bases). Looked up from germline, CDR1 is SGHNT and CDR2 is YENEEA. Trimming took off 3 bases at V and 4 bases at J, with 12 bases between the two ends. The CDR3 is 15 residues long. The CDR3 DNA is TGTGCCAGCAGCTTTTACGGACAGAGCACCGGGGAGCTGTTTTTT. Translated, it gives CASSFYGQSTGELFF. Complete variable domain (other parts from reference TRBV11-3 and TRBJ2-2): EAGVVQSPRYKIIEKKQPVAFWCNPISGHNTLYWYLQNLGQGPELLIRYENEEAVDDSQLPKDRFSAERLKGVDSTLKIQPAELGDSAVYLCASSFYGQSTGELFFGEGSRLTVL.

This clone was detected only once. The J gene is TRBJ1-6, the V gene TRBV6-5; a weak D match, TRBD1 (5 bases). CDR3 size: 14 residues. Germline V gene lookup returns CDR1 MNHEY and CDR2 SVGAGI. Deletions cut 2 bases from V and 6 bases from J, with 8 bases between. The CDR3 spells CASSYKTANSPLHF. The CDR3 coding sequence is TGTGCCAGCAGTTACAAGACAGCTAATTCACCCCTCCACTTT.

The chain uses TRBV5-8 and TRBJ1-4; tentatively, D is TRBD1 (6 bases). The CDR3 sequence is 15 residues long. CDR1 and CDR2 (germline): SGHTS, YDEGEE. V was pared by 2 bases and J by 5 bases, with 13 bases between. The CDR3 DNA reads as TGTGCCAGCAGCTTAAGAAGGGGGTGGAATGAAAAACTGTTTTTT. Translating gives CASSLRRGWNEKLFF.

This chain uses TRBV7-2 with TRBJ2-7; no definite D call. CDR1 and CDR2 (germline): SGHTA, FQGNSA. The CDR3 length is 11 residues. V was pared by 5 bases and J by 2 bases, with 4 bases between. The CDR3 protein is CASSLTYEQYF. The CDR3 DNA reads as TGTGCCAGCAGCCTAACCTACGAGCAGTACTTC. Drawing the rest from reference TRBV7-2 and TRBJ2-7, the complete variable domain is GAGVSQSPSNKVTEKGKDVELRCDPISGHTALYWYRQSLGQGLEFLIYFQGNSAPDKSGLPSDRFSAERTGGSVSTLTIQRTQQEDSAVYLCASSLTYEQYFGPGTRLTVT.

The V and J genes are TRBV5-6 and TRBJ2-7; TRBD1 aligns across 7 bases. Per germline, CDR1 SGHDT and CDR2 YYEEEE. The CDR3 has 15 residues. V lost 0 bases, J lost 3 bases, and 6 bases stayed unmatched. For the CDR3, the DNA is TGTGCCAGCAGCTTGGTAAAGGGGGCTCGCTACGAGCAGTACTTC. Protein: CASSLVKGARYEQYF.

The sample holds a few counts of this clone. The gene calls are TRBV18 and TRBJ2-1, with TRBD1 identical over 7 bases. V lost 5 bases to trimming and J lost 2 bases; unmatched junction nucleotides: 6. The CDR3 covers 15 residues. Germline assignment: CDR1 KGHSH and CDR2 LQKENI. CDR3 nucleotide sequence: TGTGCCAGCTCAGCCCGGGACAGTACCTACAATGAGCAGTTCTTC. Translating gives CASSARDSTYNEQFF.

The chain has TRBV5-6 and TRBJ2-5; TRBD2 aligns across 10 bases. The V gene end was trimmed by 7 bases and the J gene end by 4 bases; junction bases not matched to a gene: 10. This CDR3 spans 15 amino acids. Looked up from germline, CDR1 is SGHDT and CDR2 is YYEEEE. CDR3 sequence (DNA): TGTGCCAGCTCGAAGGAGCGGGGGGGCTTAGAGACCCAGTACTTC. It yields the protein CASSKERGGLETQYF.

The DNA of the CDR3 is TGTGCCAGCAGTCCAAGGACACGGAATAATATCCAAGAGACCCAGTACTTC. Residues: CASSPRTRNNIQETQYF. V and J are TRBV6-6 and TRBJ2-5; tentative D call: TRBD1 (5 bases). Trimming removed 5 bases at V and 1 base at J, with 20 bases between. Per germline, CDR1 MNHNY and CDR2 SVGAGI (reference sequence). This CDR3 has 17 residues.

The chain recombines TRBV28 with TRBJ2-7; perhaps TRBD2 as D (6 bases). Trimming removed 6 bases from V and 4 bases from J, with 16 bases in between. Germline CDR1 MDHEN, CDR2 SYDVKM. The CDR3 is 14 amino acids. The CDR3 nucleotides read TGTGCCAGCAGGGGCTCCGGGGGAACTTACGAGCAGTACTTC. It encodes CASRGSGGTYEQYF.

This chain joins TRBV18 and TRBJ1-5, with D perhaps TRBD1 (5 bases). The ends were cut back, 0 bases at V and 6 bases at J, with 15 bases in the middle. CDR3 length: 16 amino acids. Per germline, CDR1 KGHSH and CDR2 LQKENI. CDR3 coding DNA: TGTGCCAGCTCACCACCGGGCAGGGTGGGGGGTCAGCCCCAGCATTTT. This codes for CASSPPGRVGGQPQHF.

The V and J genes are TRBV2 and TRBJ2-7; 13 nucleotides line up with TRBD2. The CDR3 loop spans 15 amino acids. V was pared by 6 bases and J by 2 bases, with 4 bases of the junction left unmatched. The germline V gene encodes CDR1 SNHLY and CDR2 FYNNEI. The CDR3 loop reads CASSQLAGGTYEQYF. The CDR3 DNA is TGTGCCAGCAGCCAACTAGCGGGGGGGACCTACGAGCAGTACTTC.

The chain links TRBV24-1 to TRBJ1-4; maybe TRBD1 (6 bases). V lost 6 bases to trimming and J lost 8 bases, with 6 bases between them. Per the germline V gene, CDR1 is KGHDR and CDR2 is SFDVKD. This CDR3 spans 11 amino acids. The CDR3 loop reads CATSQGEKLFF. As DNA, the CDR3 is TGTGCCACCAGTCAGGGGGAAAAACTGTTTTTT.

The rearrangement uses TRBV7-2 and TRBJ2-1; 13 bases align to TRBD2. The germline V gene encodes CDR1 SGHTA and CDR2 FQGNSA. The V segment lost 4 bases and the J segment 9 bases; nucleotides outside the gene matches: 3. The CDR3 is 14 residues long. The CDR3 DNA follows: TGTGCCAGCAGCTCGACTAGCGGGGGGCTTGAGCAGTTCTTC. It translates to CASSSTSGGLEQFF.

This clone has just a few counts. The chain is built from TRBV7-2 and TRBJ1-4; weak D call: TRBD1 (5 bases). The CDR3 is 18 residues long. CDR1 SGHTA and CDR2 FQGNSA come from the germline V gene. V lost 1 base and J lost 1, with 16 bases in between. For the CDR3, the DNA is TGTGCCAGCAGCTTAGTCCGGCCAGGGATGAAAACTAATGAAAAACTGTTTTTT. Translation gives CASSLVRPGMKTNEKLFF.

The chain joins TRBV7-2 to TRBJ2-5; TRBD2 matches at 9 bases. J was trimmed by 4 bases and V by 1 base; bases with no gene match: 10. In germline, CDR1 is SGHTA, CDR2 FQGNSA. CDR3 length: 17 residues. CDR3 bases: TGTGCCAGCAGCTTAGTTGGGGGCGGGGGGGGCCCAGAGACCCAGTACTTC. Its translation: CASSLVGGGGGPETQYF.

This clone was found a few times. The chain joins TRBV7-2 to TRBJ1-2, with 8 bases aligning to TRBD1. Germline V gives CDR1 SGHTA, CDR2 FQGNSA. The CDR3 totals 14 residues. V lost 1 base to trimming and J lost 14 bases; unmatched junction nucleotides: 12. CDR3 loop: CASSLGPRGREGTF. In nucleotides, the CDR3 is TGTGCCAGCAGCTTAGGGCCCAGGGGGCGGGAGGGGACCTTC.

The chain joins TRBV28 to TRBJ2-1, with 9 bases that match TRBD2. With 6 bases clipped from V and 7 bases from J, the junction kept 10 bases outside the gene matches. CDR3 length: 15 residues. Germline CDR1 and CDR2: MDHEN and SYDVKM. The CDR3 is CASSPPAGGLNEQFF. Written as DNA, the CDR3 is TGTGCCAGCAGCCCTCCAGCGGGGGGTCTTAATGAGCAGTTCTTC.

The V call is TRBV3-1 (or the pseudogene TRBV3-2), the J call TRBJ1-1; 11 bases are a match to TRBD1. The CDR3 has 14 amino acids. Trimming cost V 4 bases and J 10 bases; bases outside gene matches: 8. Germline lookup yields CDR1 LGHDT and CDR2 YNNKEL (reference sequence). The CDR3 region is CASSPSHGTGGAFF. The CDR3 DNA is TGTGCCAGCAGCCCCTCCCACGGGACAGGGGGAGCTTTCTTT.

CDR3 protein: CASSPGTPYEQYF. Written as DNA, the CDR3 is TGTGCCAGCTCGCCGGGGACTCCCTACGAGCAGTACTTC. The chain couples TRBV18 to TRBJ2-7; perhaps TRBD2 as D (6 bases). The length of the CDR3 is 13 residues. CDR1 is KGHSH, CDR2 LQKENI, per germline. V was trimmed by 6 bases and J by 2 bases, leaving 11 bases between them. Variable domain in full (rest from reference TRBV18 and TRBJ2-7): NAGVMQNPRHLVRRRGQEARLRCSPMKGHSHVYWYRQLPEEGLKFMVYLQKENIIDESGMPKERFSAEFPKEGPSILRIQQVVRGDSAAYFCASSPGTPYEQYFGPGTRLTVT.

This clone was picked up one time. The chain is built from TRBV5-1 and TRBJ1-1; D is unresolved. This CDR3 has 14 amino acids. The germline gives CDR1 SGHRS, CDR2 YFSETQ. The V gene lost 0 bases and the J gene lost 5 bases, with 11 bases spanning the gap. In DNA form, the CDR3 reads TGCGCCAGCAGCTTGGCCGCAGGCAAAACTGAAGCTTTCTTT. It yields the protein CASSLAAGKTEAFF.

The chain couples TRBV7-2 to TRBJ2-4; possible D gene TRBD1, 6 bases. V was clipped by 4 bases and J by 1 base, with 20 bases between them. The CDR3 has 18 amino acids. CDR1 SGHTA and CDR2 FQGNSA come from the germline V gene. CDR3 protein: CASSSYLMTGEAKNIQYF. The CDR3 coding sequence is TGTGCCAGCAGCTCCTACCTAATGACAGGAGAGGCCAAAAACATTCAGTACTTC.